This is a list of T cell receptor beta chains from one sample in a study of shared clonotypes between healthy human individuals. The repertoire was sequenced with immunoSEQ multiplex PCR; TCRdb's copy has only in-frame clones and lacks some. Among 2.3 million or so clones, approximately 95% were seen once, and the ten largest hold about 0.39%. Source material: naive CD4+ T cells from PBMCs. These receptors were taken from a man younger than 30 in good health. Some clones in this sample may be carry-over from other donors' samples. The CDR3 runs from the conserved cysteine through the conserved F or W. D genes are given only for firm matches. Size is stated for part of the rows, as once, few or many counts, or as a class when the clone is expanded.

V,J,D,size,DNA,CDR3
TRBV5-1,TRBJ2-7,TRBD1,NA,TGCGCCAGCAGCTTGCTACAGGGGAACTACGAGCAGTACTTC,CASSLLQGNYEQYF
TRBV12-5,TRBJ1-1,NA,NA,TGTGCTAGTGGTTCGGGGGTCGGCACTGAAGCTTTCTTT,CASGSGVGTEAFF
TRBV7-3,TRBJ1-1,NA,NA,TGTGCCAGCAGCCCCACATGGAACACTGAAGCTTTCTTT,CASSPTWNTEAFF
TRBV6-5,TRBJ2-1,NA,NA,TGTGCCAGCAGGGGGCCTGGGGAGCAGTTCTTC,CASRGPGEQFF
TRBV9,TRBJ2-1,TRBD2,NA,TGTGCCAGCAGCGTAGCTGAACCGCCGGGGGGTGAGCAGTTCTTC,CASSVAEPPGGEQFF
TRBV18,TRBJ2-7,NA,NA,TGTGCCAGCTCACCTCCAGGTGCCAACTCCTACGAGCAGTACTTC,CASSPPGANSYEQYF
TRBV20-1,TRBJ2-7,NA,NA,TGCAGTGCCACGACGTCCTACGAGCAGTACTTC,CSATTSYEQYF
TRBV7-9,TRBJ2-5,NA,NA,TGTGCCAGCAGCTTAGGGTCGATGGGAACGTACTTC,CASSLGSMGTYF
TRBV5-5,TRBJ1-1,NA,NA,TGTGCCAGCAGCCCCCCGCGGGCGGGGGGAAACACTGAAGCTTTCTTT,CASSPPRAGGNTEAFF
TRBV18,TRBJ2-3,TRBD2,NA,TGTGCCAGCTCACCGTCCGTGACTAGCGGTTCCTGGTCGGATACGCAGTATTTT,CASSPSVTSGSWSDTQYF
TRBV10-1,TRBJ2-2,NA,NA,TGCGCCAGCAGAATAAGGGACAAGAACACCGGGGAGCTGTTTTTT,CASRIRDKNTGELFF
TRBV18,TRBJ2-7,NA,NA,TGTGCCAGCTCCCCTGATGCCTACGAGCAGTACTTC,CASSPDAYEQYF
TRBV5-4,TRBJ2-5,NA,NA,TGTGCCAGCAGCCACCGGGGGTCCCAAGAGACCCAGTACTTC,CASSHRGSQETQYF
TRBV30,TRBJ2-1,NA,once,TGTGCCCAAGTGCGGAACTCCTACAATGAGCAGTTCTTC,CAQVRNSYNEQFF
TRBV6-6,TRBJ2-7,NA,NA,TGTGCCGGCTCTCTAGGGCTAGCGAGACAATACGAGCAGTACTTC,CAGSLGLARQYEQYF
TRBV28,TRBJ1-2,NA,few,TGTGCCAGCAGTACGGGGGCACGCTATGGCTACACCTTC,CASSTGARYGYTF
TRBV7-9,TRBJ2-7,TRBD2,NA,TGTGCCAGCATGGGGGGGTCATTCTACGAGCAGTACTTC,CASMGGSFYEQYF
TRBV28,TRBJ2-7,TRBD2,NA,TGTGCCAGCAGTTTTCTAGCGGGATCTAACGAGCAGTACTTC,CASSFLAGSNEQYF
TRBV7-5,TRBJ2-7,NA,once,TGTGTCAGAAGCTTACCTAGCGGGAGGGCCTACGAGCAGTACTTC,CVRSLPSGRAYEQYF
TRBV12-5,TRBJ2-3,NA,NA,TGTGCTAGTGGTCTATCCCGGGGAAGGGGAACTAGCACAGATACGCAGTATTTT,CASGLSRGRGTSTDTQYF
TRBV19,TRBJ1-5,TRBD1,NA,TGTGCCAGTAGTACAAAGAACGCGGGACAGGTCTATCAGCCCCAGCATTTT,CASSTKNAGQVYQPQHF
TRBV2,TRBJ2-7,NA,NA,TGTGCCAGCAACAGGCGAGGACAGAAGCAGTACTTC,CASNRRGQKQYF
TRBV28,TRBJ2-2,TRBD1,NA,TGTGCCAGCAGTTTCACTCCGGGACAGGGGGCGACCGGGGAGCTGTTTTTT,CASSFTPGQGATGELFF
TRBV27,TRBJ2-1,NA,NA,TGTGCCAGCAGTGCCACGACTAGGCGGGACTCCTACAATGAGCAGTTCTTC,CASSATTRRDSYNEQFF
TRBV4-2,TRBJ2-1,TRBD2,once,TGTGCCAGCAGCCCAAAGGGACTAGCTCTCCCCTACAATGAGCAGTTCTTC,CASSPKGLALPYNEQFF
TRBV4-2,TRBJ2-3,NA,NA,TGTGCCAGCAGCACCGCGAGGGGGAGTGGTACGCAGTATTTT,CASSTARGSGTQYF
TRBV7-2,TRBJ1-1,TRBD1,NA,TGTGCCAGCAGCCCTTGGGACAGGGTGGGCACTGAAGCTTTCTTT,CASSPWDRVGTEAFF
TRBV7-7,TRBJ2-1,NA,NA,TGTGCCAGCAGCTTAATGCCGGCAGGGTACAATGAGCAGTTCTTC,CASSLMPAGYNEQFF
TRBV7-4,TRBJ2-2,TRBD2,NA,TGTGCCAGCAGCCTATTATCGGCAAAATATCAGCGGGAGCGGGAGCTGTTTTTT,CASSLLSAKYQRERELFF
TRBV30,TRBJ2-1,TRBD2,NA,TGTGCCTGGACCGTACGAAGGACTAGCAATGAGCAGTTCTTC,CAWTVRRTSNEQFF
TRBV11-2,TRBJ2-4,NA,NA,TGTGCCAGCAGCTTAGATCTCGCTAGTTCGGTCAAAAACATTCAGTACTTC,CASSLDLASSVKNIQYF
TRBV6-4,TRBJ2-1,TRBD2,NA,TGTGCCAGCAGTGAGGGGGGGACGGAGTACAATGAGCAGTTCTTC,CASSEGGTEYNEQFF
TRBV5-1,TRBJ1-4,NA,once,TGCGCCAGCAGCTTTTCATGGGATAATGAAAAACTGTTTTTT,CASSFSWDNEKLFF
TRBV9,TRBJ2-1,NA,NA,TGTGCCAGCAGCCTTAGCGGCAATGAGCAGTTCTTC,CASSLSGNEQFF
TRBV5-1,TRBJ2-3,TRBD1,NA,TGCGCCAGCAGCATCGGACAGGGGGAAACAGATACGCAGTATTTT,CASSIGQGETDTQYF
TRBV6-1,TRBJ2-5,NA,NA,TGTGCCAGCAACCCCCTGTCAGGGATAAGGGAGACCCAGTACTTC,CASNPLSGIRETQYF
TRBV6-6,TRBJ2-4,TRBD1,NA,TGTGCCAGCGGTACAGGGGCCTTAGCCAAAAACATTCAGTACTTC,CASGTGALAKNIQYF
TRBV9,TRBJ1-4,TRBD1,NA,TGTGCCAGCAGCGTAAGGACAGGAGGAAATGAAAAACTGTTTTTT,CASSVRTGGNEKLFF
TRBV19,TRBJ2-7,TRBD2,NA,TGTGCCAGCCACGAAGATGAACTAGCGGGAGATTTTTACGAGCAGTACTTC,CASHEDELAGDFYEQYF
TRBV9,TRBJ2-5,NA,NA,TGTGCCAGCAGCGTAGTGATAGATGGAAAAGAGACCCAGTACTTC,CASSVVIDGKETQYF
TRBV28,TRBJ1-2,TRBD1,NA,TGTGCCAGCAGCCCCGGGACAGGGAGGATCTATGGCTACACCTTC,CASSPGTGRIYGYTF
TRBV28,TRBJ1-1,NA,NA,TGTGCCAGCTCGCGGGGCCGGGGAGCTTTCTTT,CASSRGRGAFF
TRBV28,TRBJ2-1,TRBD1,NA,TGTGCCAGCAGCTACAGGGGTAAGGATGAGCAGTTCTTC,CASSYRGKDEQFF
TRBV7-8,TRBJ2-2,NA,NA,TGTGCCAGCAGCTTACCACTCAAGAACACCGGGGAGCTGTTTTTT,CASSLPLKNTGELFF
TRBV7-9,TRBJ1-1,NA,NA,TGTGCCAGCAGCCCACCCCCCAGACAGATTGAAGCTTTCTTT,CASSPPPRQIEAFF
TRBV6-1,TRBJ2-1,NA,NA,TGTGCCAGCAGGAGGACTATTGGGGGTAGTGAGCAGTTCTTC,CASRRTIGGSEQFF
TRBV5-1,TRBJ2-4,NA,once,TGCGCCAGCCAGTTGGACTACTCAAAAAACATTCAGTACTTC,CASQLDYSKNIQYF
TRBV28,TRBJ1-2,NA,NA,TGTGCCAGCAGTTGGGGCCGGGGGGCCGGCTCAAAGCCCTACACCTTC,CASSWGRGAGSKPYTF
TRBV2,TRBJ2-1,NA,NA,TGTGCCAGCGGAACGAAGCAGTTCTTC,CASGTKQFF
TRBV4-1,TRBJ1-2,NA,NA,TGCGCCAGCAGCCAAGCGTTTCCGGGCCCCTATGGCTACACCTTC,CASSQAFPGPYGYTF
TRBV28,TRBJ2-7,TRBD1,NA,TGTGCCAGCAAGGGGCAGGGGGCCTCGTACGAGCAGTACTTC,CASKGQGASYEQYF
TRBV7-8,TRBJ1-4,TRBD1,NA,TGTGCCAGCAGCTCGAACAGGGGAAGGGGGGAAAAACTGTTTTTT,CASSSNRGRGEKLFF
TRBV7-3,TRBJ2-1,TRBD2,NA,TGTGCCAGCAGCTTAGGTGGGACTAGCGGGTATGAGCAGTTCTTC,CASSLGGTSGYEQFF
TRBV9,TRBJ1-1,NA,NA,TGTGCCAGCAGCGCCGGGGCCGCCTACACTGAAGCTTTCTTT,CASSAGAAYTEAFF
TRBV29-1,TRBJ1-5,TRBD1,few,TGCAGCGTTGGGGACTTCAGGGGGCAGCCCCAGCATTTT,CSVGDFRGQPQHF
TRBV2,TRBJ2-7,TRBD1,NA,TGTGCCAGCAGTGTTGAGGACAGGGGAGACAACGAGCAGTACTTC,CASSVEDRGDNEQYF
TRBV10-1,TRBJ1-3,NA,NA,TGCGCCAGCAGCCCAGGGTCTGGAAACACCATATATTTT,CASSPGSGNTIYF